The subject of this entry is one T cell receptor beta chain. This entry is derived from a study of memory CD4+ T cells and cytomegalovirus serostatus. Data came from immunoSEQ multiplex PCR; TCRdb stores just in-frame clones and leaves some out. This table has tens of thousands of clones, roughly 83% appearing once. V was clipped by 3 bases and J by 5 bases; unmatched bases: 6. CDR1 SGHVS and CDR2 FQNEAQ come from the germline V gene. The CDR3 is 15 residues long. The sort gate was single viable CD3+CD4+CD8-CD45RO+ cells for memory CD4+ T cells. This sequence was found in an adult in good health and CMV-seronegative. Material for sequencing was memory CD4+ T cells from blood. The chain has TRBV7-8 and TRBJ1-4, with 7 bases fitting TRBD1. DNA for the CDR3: TGTGCCAGCAGCTTTGACGGGACAGCAAATGAAAAACTGTTTTTT. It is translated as CASSFDGTANEKLFF.